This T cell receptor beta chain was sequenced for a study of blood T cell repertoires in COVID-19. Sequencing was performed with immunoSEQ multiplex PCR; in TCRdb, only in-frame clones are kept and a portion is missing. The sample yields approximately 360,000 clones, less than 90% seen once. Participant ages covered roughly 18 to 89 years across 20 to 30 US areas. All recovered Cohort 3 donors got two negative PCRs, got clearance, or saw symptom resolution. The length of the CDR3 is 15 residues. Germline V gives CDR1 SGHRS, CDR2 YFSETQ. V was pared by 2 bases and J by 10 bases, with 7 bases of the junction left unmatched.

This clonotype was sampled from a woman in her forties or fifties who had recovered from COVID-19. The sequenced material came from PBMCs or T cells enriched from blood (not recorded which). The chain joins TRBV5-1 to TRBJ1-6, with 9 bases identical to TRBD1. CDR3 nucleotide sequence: TGCGCCAGCAGCTTTGGGACAGGGTCTGAATCACCCCTCCACTTT. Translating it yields CASSFGTGSESPLHF.